This T cell receptor (beta chain) was observed in a study of lymphopenia after photon versus proton radiotherapy. This clone was seen only a few times. The V gene end was trimmed by 3 bases and the J gene end by 5 bases; junction bases not matched to a gene: 5. This CDR3 comprises 14 residues. Germline CDR1 and CDR2: SGHVS and FQNEAQ. Data came from immunoSEQ multiplex PCR; TCRdb stores just in-frame clones and leaves some out. The sample records approximately 30,000 clones, over 75% being singletons. V is TRBV7-8 and J is TRBJ2-3; 7 bases align to TRBD2. This specimen consisted of peripheral blood, obtained from a patient treated with photon-based radiotherapy. The sequence derives from a man aged 45-65 years with gastric cancer. The CDR3 region has the DNA TGTGCCAGCAGCTTTTCGGGGGGTGGAGATACGCAGTATTTT. It translates to CASSFSGGGDTQYF.